A selection of T cell receptor beta chains follows, all from one sample in a study of blood T cell repertoires in COVID-19. The data were produced by immunoSEQ multiplex PCR, yet TCRdb's version contains in-frame clones alone and is incomplete. The repertoire holds about 94,000 clones, with 75% to 85% as singletons. Sequencing was carried out using peripheral blood. The origin of the receptors is a woman of 80 years or more with acute or convalescent COVID-19. CDR3s include the opening cysteine and the closing phenylalanine or tryptophan. The D gene is left open where the match is weak. Clone size is not always given. Where it is, it says once, few, many or a class for expanded clones.

TRBJ1-5 | TRBD1 | . | TRBV30 | CAWSVGQGSQPQHF | TGTGCCTGGAGTGTAGGACAGGGCAGTCAGCCCCAGCATTTT
TRBJ2-3 | TRBD2 | few | TRBV10-1 | CASSELPASGGFTDTQYF | TGCGCCAGCAGTGAGCTCCCTGCTAGCGGGGGGTTCACAGATACGCAGTATTTT
TRBJ2-7 | TRBD2 | . | TRBV19 | CASSSLAGGVEQYF | TGTGCCAGTAGTAGCCTAGCGGGAGGGGTCGAGCAGTACTTC
TRBJ2-3 | TRBD1 | . | TRBV9 | CASSVQTRGSDTQYF | TGTGCCAGCAGCGTCCAGACCAGGGGGTCAGATACGCAGTATTTT
TRBJ2-3 | . | . | TRBV7-6 | CASSLYLTDTQYF | TGTGCCAGCAGCTTATATCTTACAGATACGCAGTATTTT
TRBJ1-2 | . | . | TRBV12-3/TRBV12-4 | CASSLEGAYGYTF | TGTGCCAGCAGTTTAGAAGGGGCCTATGGCTACACCTTC
TRBJ1-1 | . | few | TRBV2 | CASSGWPGTEAFF | TGTGCCAGCAGTGGTTGGCCAGGCACTGAAGCTTTCTTT
TRBJ1-4 | . | . | TRBV6-5 | CAGSPTDTEKLFF | TGTGCCGGCAGTCCCACCGACACTGAAAAACTGTTTTTT
TRBJ1-1 | TRBD1 | . | TRBV10-3 | CAISESRQGNTEAFF | TGTGCCATCAGTGAGTCGAGACAGGGGAACACTGAAGCTTTCTTT
TRBJ2-7 | . | . | TRBV6-5 | CASSPPGSSYEQYF | TGTGCCAGCAGTCCCCCGGGGAGCTCCTACGAGCAGTACTTC